The clone carrying this TCR beta chain was picked up many times. As yet, its antigen is unknown. cDNA synthesis was performed by 5'RACE with 10-nucleotide random UMIs. Each sequencing run yielded over 200 million TCR-beta sequences from 15-18 subjects. TCRdb used MiXCR to reprocess the 5' RACE reads, holding one entry per CDR3 protein. The sample records about 41,000 distinct CDR3 sequences, roughly 12% being singletons. Preparation of the unsorted libraries drew on 2 million PBMCs stored at -80 C. CDR1 MGHRA and CDR2 YSYEKL come from the germline V gene. The CDR3 sequence is 15 residues long. V was clipped by 3 bases and J by 10 bases, with 16 bases between them. This entry belongs to a study of neurological immune-mediated disorders. Study-level points and caveats: HTLV-1-associated myelopathy had the most TCR clonal expansion, and multiple sclerosis had the least, less than healthy controls.

This sequence originates from a female donor in good health. What was sequenced was PBMCs. V and J are TRBV4-1 and TRBJ1-6, with a weak D call TRBD1 (5 bases). Here the CDR3 DNA reads TGCGCCAGCAGCCAGCTGGCGGGGGATGGGTCACCCCTCCACTTT. Protein product: CASSQLAGDGSPLHF.